A single sample is the source of the 4 T cell receptor beta chains below, sequenced in a study of blood T cell repertoires in COVID-19. Sequenced by immunoSEQ multiplex PCR; TCRdb stores in-frame clones only, minus some. This repertoire shows under 200,000 clones, around 89% found once; its top ten account for 0.7% to 0.9%. Sequenced material: PBMCs or T cells enriched from blood (not recorded which). These TCRs come from a woman under 30 who had recovered from COVID-19.

The gene calls are TRBV11-3 and TRBJ2-5; possible D gene TRBD2, 6 bases. Trimming removed 5 bases from V and 2 bases from J, with 12 bases in between. The CDR3 consists of 14 residues. Per germline, CDR1 SGHNT and CDR2 YENEEA. CDR3 sequence reads: CASSLSGNQETQYF. CDR3 nucleotide sequence: TGTGCCAGCAGCCTTAGCGGTAATCAAGAGACCCAGTACTTC.

This clone was detected once. V is TRBV6-9 and J is TRBJ2-7; a weak D match, TRBD1 (6 bases). This CDR3 spans 15 amino acids. V lost 7 bases and J lost 5, with 21 bases in between. Germline CDR1 MNHGY, CDR2 SVAAGI. The CDR3 coding sequence is TGTGCCAGCAACCTACCCGGGACACAGGCCCACGAGCAGTACTTC. As protein: CASNLPGTQAHEQYF.

The chain recombines TRBV9 with TRBJ1-4; no firm D call. The CDR3 is made up of 15 amino acids. V lost 2 bases and J lost 5, with 13 bases in between. The germline V gene encodes CDR1 SGDLS and CDR2 YYNGEE. CDR3 in amino acids: CASSVGIRENEKLFF. DNA for the CDR3: TGTGCCAGCAGCGTTGGAATCCGGGAGAATGAAAAACTGTTTTTT.

CDR3 in amino acids: CASSATIQTSTDTQYF. In DNA, the CDR3 is TGTGCCAGCAGCGCGACTATCCAAACTAGCACAGATACGCAGTATTTT. This sequence joins TRBV7-9 and TRBJ2-3, with D tentatively TRBD2 (5 bases). This CDR3 region has 16 residues. V lost 5 bases and J lost 0, with 15 bases in between. Germline CDR1 is SEHNR and CDR2 is FQNEAQ (reference sequence).